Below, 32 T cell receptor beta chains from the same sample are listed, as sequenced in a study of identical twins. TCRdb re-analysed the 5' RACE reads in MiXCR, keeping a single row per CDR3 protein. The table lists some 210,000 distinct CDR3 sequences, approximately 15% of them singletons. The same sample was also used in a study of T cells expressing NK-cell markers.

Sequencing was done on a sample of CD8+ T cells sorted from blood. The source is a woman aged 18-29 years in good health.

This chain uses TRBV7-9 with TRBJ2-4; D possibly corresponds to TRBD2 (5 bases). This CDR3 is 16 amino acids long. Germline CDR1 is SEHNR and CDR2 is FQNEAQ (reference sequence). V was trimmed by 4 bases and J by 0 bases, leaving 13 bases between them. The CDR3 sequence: CASSSGLAPAKNIQYF. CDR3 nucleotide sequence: TGTGCCAGCAGCTCCGGACTGGCTCCAGCCAAAAACATTCAGTACTTC.

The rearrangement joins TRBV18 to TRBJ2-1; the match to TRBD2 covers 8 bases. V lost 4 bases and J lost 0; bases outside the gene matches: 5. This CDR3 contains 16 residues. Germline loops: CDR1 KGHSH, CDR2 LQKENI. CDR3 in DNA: TGTGCCAGCTCACTTCGTGGGACTAGCTCCTACAATGAGCAGTTCTTC. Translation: CASSLRGTSSYNEQFF.

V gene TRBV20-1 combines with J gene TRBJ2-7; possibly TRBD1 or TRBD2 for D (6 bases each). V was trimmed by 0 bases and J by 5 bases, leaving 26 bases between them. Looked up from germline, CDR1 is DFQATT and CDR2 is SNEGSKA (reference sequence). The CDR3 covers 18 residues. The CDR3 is CSARDRRQGGFGFDEQYF. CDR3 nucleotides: TGCAGTGCTAGAGATAGGCGGCAAGGGGGGTTTGGTTTCGACGAGCAGTACTTC.

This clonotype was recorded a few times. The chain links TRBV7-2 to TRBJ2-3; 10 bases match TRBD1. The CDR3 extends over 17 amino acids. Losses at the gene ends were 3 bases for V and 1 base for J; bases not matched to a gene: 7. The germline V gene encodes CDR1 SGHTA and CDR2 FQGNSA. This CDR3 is CASSFPEDRGGTDTQYF. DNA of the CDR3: TGTGCCAGCAGCTTTCCCGAGGACAGGGGGGGCACAGATACGCAGTATTTT.

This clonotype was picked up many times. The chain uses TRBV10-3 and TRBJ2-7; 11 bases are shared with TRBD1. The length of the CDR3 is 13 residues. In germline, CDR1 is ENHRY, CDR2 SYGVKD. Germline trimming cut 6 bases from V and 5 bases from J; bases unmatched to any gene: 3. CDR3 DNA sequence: TGTGCCATCAGCTGGACAGGGGGCAACGAGCAGTACTTC. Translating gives CAISWTGGNEQYF.

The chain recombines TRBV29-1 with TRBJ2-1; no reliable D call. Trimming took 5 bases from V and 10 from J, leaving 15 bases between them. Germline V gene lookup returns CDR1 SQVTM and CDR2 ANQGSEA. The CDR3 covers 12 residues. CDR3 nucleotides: TGCAGCGTTAGTAGTTCCGGTGGGGAGCAGTTCTTC. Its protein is CSVSSSGGEQFF.

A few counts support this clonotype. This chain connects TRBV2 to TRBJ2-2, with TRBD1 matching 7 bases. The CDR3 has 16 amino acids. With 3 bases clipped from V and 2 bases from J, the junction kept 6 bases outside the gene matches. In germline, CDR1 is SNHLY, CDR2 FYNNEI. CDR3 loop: CASSDFGQANTGELFF. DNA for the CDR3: TGTGCCAGCAGTGACTTTGGACAGGCAAACACCGGGGAGCTGTTTTTT.

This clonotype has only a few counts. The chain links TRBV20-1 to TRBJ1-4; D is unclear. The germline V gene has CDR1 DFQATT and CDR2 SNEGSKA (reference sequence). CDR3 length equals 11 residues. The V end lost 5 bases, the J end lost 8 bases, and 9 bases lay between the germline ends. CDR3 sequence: CSAVLVEKLFF. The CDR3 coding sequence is TGCAGTGCTGTCTTAGTAGAAAAACTGTTTTTT.

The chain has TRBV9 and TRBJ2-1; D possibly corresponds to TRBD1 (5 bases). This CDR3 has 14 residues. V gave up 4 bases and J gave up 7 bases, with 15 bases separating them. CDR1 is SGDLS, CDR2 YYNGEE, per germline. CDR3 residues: CASSSRTNENEQFF. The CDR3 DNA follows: TGTGCCAGCAGCTCGAGGACAAATGAGAATGAGCAGTTCTTC.

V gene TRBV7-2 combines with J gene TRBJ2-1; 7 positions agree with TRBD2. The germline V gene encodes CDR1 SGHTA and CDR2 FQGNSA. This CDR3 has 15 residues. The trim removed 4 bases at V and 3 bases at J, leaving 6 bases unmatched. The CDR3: CASSSSGTNYNEQFF. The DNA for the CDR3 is TGTGCCAGCAGCTCCTCCGGGACTAACTACAATGAGCAGTTCTTC.

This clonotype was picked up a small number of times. Here the CDR3 DNA reads TGTGCCAGCAGTGTCAGGACAGGGGCCGGGGAGCTGTTTTTT. This gives the protein CASSVRTGAGELFF. The chain joins TRBV27 to TRBJ2-2; TRBD1 aligns across 9 bases. This CDR3 spans 14 amino acids. Germline trimming cut 5 bases from V and 6 bases from J; bases unmatched to any gene: 4. Germline V CDR1 and CDR2: MNHEY, SMNVEV (reference sequence).

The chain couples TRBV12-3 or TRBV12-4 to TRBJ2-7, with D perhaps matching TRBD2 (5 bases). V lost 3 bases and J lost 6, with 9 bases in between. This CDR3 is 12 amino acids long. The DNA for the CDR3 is TGTGCCAGCAGTTTCGGGGTCCCCGAGCAGTACTTC. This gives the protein CASSFGVPEQYF.

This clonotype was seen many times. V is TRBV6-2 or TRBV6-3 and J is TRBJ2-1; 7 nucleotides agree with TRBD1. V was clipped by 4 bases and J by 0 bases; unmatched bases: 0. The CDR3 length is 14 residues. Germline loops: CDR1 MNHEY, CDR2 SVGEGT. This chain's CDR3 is CASSWDSSYNEQFF. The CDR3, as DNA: TGTGCCAGCAGTTGGGACAGCTCCTACAATGAGCAGTTCTTC.

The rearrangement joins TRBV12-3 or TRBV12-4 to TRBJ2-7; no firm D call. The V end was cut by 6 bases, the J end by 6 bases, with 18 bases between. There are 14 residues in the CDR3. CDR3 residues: CASSMRPPPGEQYF. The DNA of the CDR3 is TGTGCCAGCAGCATGAGACCCCCCCCAGGCGAGCAGTACTTC.

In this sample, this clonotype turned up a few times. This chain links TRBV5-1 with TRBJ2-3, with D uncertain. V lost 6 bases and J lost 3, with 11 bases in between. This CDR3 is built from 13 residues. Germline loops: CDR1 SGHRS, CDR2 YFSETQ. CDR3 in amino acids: CASTISSTDTQYF. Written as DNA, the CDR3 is TGCGCCAGCACGATAAGCTCGACAGATACGCAGTATTTT.

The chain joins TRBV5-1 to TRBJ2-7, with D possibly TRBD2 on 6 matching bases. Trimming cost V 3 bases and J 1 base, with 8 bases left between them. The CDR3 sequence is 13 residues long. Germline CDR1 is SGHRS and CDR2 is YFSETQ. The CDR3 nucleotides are TGCGCCAGCAGCTGGGGACTGTCCTACGAGCAGTACTTC. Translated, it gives CASSWGLSYEQYF.

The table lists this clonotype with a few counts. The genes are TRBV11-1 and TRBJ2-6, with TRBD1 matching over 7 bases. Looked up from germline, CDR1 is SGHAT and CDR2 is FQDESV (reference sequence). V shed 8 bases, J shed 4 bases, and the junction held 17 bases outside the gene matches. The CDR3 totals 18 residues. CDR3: CASPQSPDRAFGANVLTF. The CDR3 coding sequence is TGTGCCAGCCCCCAGTCCCCAGACAGGGCCTTCGGGGCCAACGTCCTGACTTTC.

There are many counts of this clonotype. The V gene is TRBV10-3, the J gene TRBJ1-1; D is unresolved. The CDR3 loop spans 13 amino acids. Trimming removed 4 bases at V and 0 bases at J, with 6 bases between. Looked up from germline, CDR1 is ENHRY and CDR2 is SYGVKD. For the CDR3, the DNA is TGTGCCATCAGTGGGCAGATGAACACTGAAGCTTTCTTT. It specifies CAISGQMNTEAFF.

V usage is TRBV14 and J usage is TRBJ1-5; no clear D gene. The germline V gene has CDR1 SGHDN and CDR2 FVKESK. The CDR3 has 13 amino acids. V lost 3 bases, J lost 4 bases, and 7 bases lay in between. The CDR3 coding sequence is TGTGCCAGCAGCCAGGGTTTTAATCAGCCCCAGCATTTT. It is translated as CASSQGFNQPQHF. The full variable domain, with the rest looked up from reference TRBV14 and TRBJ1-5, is EAGVTQFPSHSVIEKGQTVTLRCDPISGHDNLYWYRRVMGKEIKFLLHFVKESKQDESGMPNNRFLAERTGGTYSTLKVQPAELEDSGVYFCASSQGFNQPQHFGDGTRLSIL.

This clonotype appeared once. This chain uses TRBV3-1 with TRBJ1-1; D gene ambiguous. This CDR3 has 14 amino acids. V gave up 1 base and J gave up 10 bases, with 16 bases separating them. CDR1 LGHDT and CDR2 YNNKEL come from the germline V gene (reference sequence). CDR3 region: CASSQGTTGKGAFF. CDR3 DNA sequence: TGTGCCAGCAGCCAAGGGACGACTGGGAAGGGAGCTTTCTTT.

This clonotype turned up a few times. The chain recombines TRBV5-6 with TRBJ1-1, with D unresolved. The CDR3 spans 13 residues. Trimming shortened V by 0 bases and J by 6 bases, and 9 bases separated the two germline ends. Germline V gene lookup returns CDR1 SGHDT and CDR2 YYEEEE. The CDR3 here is CASSLGRFAEAFF. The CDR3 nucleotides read TGTGCCAGCAGCTTGGGGAGGTTTGCTGAAGCTTTCTTT.

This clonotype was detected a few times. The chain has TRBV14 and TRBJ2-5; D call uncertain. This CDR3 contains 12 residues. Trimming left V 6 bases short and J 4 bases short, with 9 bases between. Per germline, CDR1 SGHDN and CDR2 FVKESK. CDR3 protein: CASRGSGETQYF. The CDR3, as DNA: TGTGCCAGCAGGGGGTCGGGAGAGACCCAGTACTTC.

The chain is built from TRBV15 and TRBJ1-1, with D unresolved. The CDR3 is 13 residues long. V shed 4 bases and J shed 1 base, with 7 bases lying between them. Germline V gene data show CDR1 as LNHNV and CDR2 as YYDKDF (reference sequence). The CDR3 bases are TGTGCCACCAGCATGGAAGGGAACACTGAAGCTTTCTTT. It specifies CATSMEGNTEAFF.

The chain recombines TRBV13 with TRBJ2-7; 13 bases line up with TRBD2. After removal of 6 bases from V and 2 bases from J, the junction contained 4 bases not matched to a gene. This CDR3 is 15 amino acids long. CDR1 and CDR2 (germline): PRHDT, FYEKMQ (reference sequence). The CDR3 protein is CASSPTSGGAYEQYF. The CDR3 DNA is TGTGCCAGCAGTCCAACTAGCGGGGGGGCCTACGAGCAGTACTTC.

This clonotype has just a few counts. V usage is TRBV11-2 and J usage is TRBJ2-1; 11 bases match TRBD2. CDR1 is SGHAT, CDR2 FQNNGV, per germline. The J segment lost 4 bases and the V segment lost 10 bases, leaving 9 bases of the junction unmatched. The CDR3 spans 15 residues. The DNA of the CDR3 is TGTGCCACGGCTGTAGCGGGGGGGCTATACAATGAGCAGTTCTTC. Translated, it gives CATAVAGGLYNEQFF.

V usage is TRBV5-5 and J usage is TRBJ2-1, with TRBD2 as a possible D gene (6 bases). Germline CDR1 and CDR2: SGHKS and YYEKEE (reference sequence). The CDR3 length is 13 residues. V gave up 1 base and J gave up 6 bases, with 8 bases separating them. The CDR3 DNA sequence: TGTGCCAGCAGCTTGTGGGACTCCAATGAGCAGTTCTTC. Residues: CASSLWDSNEQFF.

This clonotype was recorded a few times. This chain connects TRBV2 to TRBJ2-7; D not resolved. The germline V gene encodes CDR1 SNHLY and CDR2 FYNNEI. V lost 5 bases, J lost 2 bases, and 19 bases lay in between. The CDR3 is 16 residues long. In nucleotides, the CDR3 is TGTGCCAGCAGTAGGGCTCAGGAAGGTTTCCCCTACGAGCAGTACTTC. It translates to CASSRAQEGFPYEQYF.

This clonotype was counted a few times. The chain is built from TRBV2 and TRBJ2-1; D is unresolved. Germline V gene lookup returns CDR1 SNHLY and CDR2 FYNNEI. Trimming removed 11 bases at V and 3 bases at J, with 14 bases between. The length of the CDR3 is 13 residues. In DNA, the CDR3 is TGTGCCGTGAGTGACCCCGACTACAATGAGCAGTTCTTC. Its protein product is CAVSDPDYNEQFF.

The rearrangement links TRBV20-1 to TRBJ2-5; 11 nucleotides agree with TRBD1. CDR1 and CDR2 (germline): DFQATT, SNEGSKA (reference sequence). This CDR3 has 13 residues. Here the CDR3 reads CSADRGLEETQYF. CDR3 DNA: TGCAGCGCGGACAGGGGGCTTGAGGAGACCCAGTACTTC.

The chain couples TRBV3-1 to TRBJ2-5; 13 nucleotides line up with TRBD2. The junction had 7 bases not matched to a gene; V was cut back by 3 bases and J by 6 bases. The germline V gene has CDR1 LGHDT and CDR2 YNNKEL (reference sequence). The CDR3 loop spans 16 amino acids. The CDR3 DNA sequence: TGTGCCAGCAGCCACTCGACTAGCGGGGGGCCGAAGACCCAGTACTTC. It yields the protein CASSHSTSGGPKTQYF.

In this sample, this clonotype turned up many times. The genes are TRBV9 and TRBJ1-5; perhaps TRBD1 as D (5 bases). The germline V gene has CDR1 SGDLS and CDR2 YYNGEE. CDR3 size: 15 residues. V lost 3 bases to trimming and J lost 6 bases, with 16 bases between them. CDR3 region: CASSAGGEVSQPQHF. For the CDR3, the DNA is TGTGCCAGCAGCGCTGGGGGGGAAGTCAGTCAGCCCCAGCATTTT.

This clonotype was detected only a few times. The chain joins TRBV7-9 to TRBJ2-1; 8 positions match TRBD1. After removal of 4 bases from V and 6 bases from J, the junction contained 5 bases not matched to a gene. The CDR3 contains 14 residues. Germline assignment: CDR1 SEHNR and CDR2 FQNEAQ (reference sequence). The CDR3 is CASSWGGQGNEQFF. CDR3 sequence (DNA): TGTGCCAGCAGCTGGGGAGGACAGGGCAATGAGCAGTTCTTC.